This passage covers 17 T cell receptor beta chains from one sample sequenced in a study of T cells after somatic rescue of genetic block. The assay was immunoSEQ multiplex PCR, and TCRdb's table has in-frame clones only and misses some. The table lists 9,500 to 15,000 clones, 73% of them singletons, with just under 20% in the top ten. Sequences were obtained from peripheral blood mononuclear cells (PBMCs). Receptors originate from a boy younger than 18.

The rearrangement joins TRBV6-5 to TRBJ1-1; TRBD1 matches 9 bases. The CDR3 consists of 13 residues. Germline lookup yields CDR1 MNHEY and CDR2 SVGAGI. V was clipped by 10 bases and J by 4 bases; unmatched bases: 7. The CDR3 DNA reads TGTGCCATCCTCTCGACAGGGGGCACTGAAGCTTTCTTT. Protein: CAILSTGGTEAFF.

This sequence joins TRBV9 and TRBJ2-3, with 12 bases that match TRBD2. Per germline, CDR1 SGDLS and CDR2 YYNGEE. Trimming at V came to 1 base and at J to 1 base, leaving 7 bases not matched to a gene. The CDR3 spans 18 residues. In DNA, the CDR3 is TGTGCCAGCAGCGTACTAGCGGGAGGGCCGGTAGGCACAGATACGCAGTATTTT. This encodes CASSVLAGGPVGTDTQYF.

The chain links TRBV11-2 to TRBJ2-1; TRBD2 agrees at 12 bases. The V gene end was trimmed by 5 bases and the J gene end by 0 bases; junction bases not matched to a gene: 11. CDR1 SGHAT and CDR2 FQNNGV come from the germline V gene. The CDR3 has 19 amino acids. CDR3 sequence reads: CASSVGTSGFHISYNEQFF. The CDR3 bases are TGTGCCAGCAGCGTAGGGACTAGCGGGTTCCACATCTCCTACAATGAGCAGTTCTTC.

The chain joins TRBV10-3 to TRBJ2-7, with 11 bases fitting TRBD2. V lost 3 bases, J lost 1 base, and 2 bases stayed unmatched. Germline V lookup: CDR1 ENHRY, CDR2 SYGVKD. This CDR3 comprises 15 residues. As DNA, the CDR3 is TGTGCCATCAGTGACGGGACTAGCGGATCCTACGAGCAGTACTTC. Translated, it gives CAISDGTSGSYEQYF.

This chain joins TRBV2 and TRBJ1-4; a weak D match, TRBD1 (5 bases). Germline lookup yields CDR1 SNHLY and CDR2 FYNNEI. The CDR3 extends over 18 amino acids. Trimming cost V 4 bases and J 0 bases, with 18 bases left between them. The chain's CDR3 is CASSGRGTAYATNEKLFF. The CDR3 DNA sequence: TGTGCCAGCAGTGGGAGGGGAACAGCCTATGCAACTAATGAAAAACTGTTTTTT.

This clone has a single count. The chain employs TRBV11-1 and TRBJ2-7; D gene uncertain. V was trimmed by 3 bases and J by 6 bases, leaving 6 bases between them. The germline CDR1 and CDR2 sequences are SGHAT and FQDESV (reference sequence). The CDR3 contains 11 residues. This CDR3 reads CASSFHSEQYF. The CDR3 bases are TGTGCCAGCAGCTTTCACAGCGAGCAGTACTTC.

V usage is TRBV7-9 and J usage is TRBJ2-1; 9 bases agree with TRBD1. V shed 7 bases and J 8 bases; nucleotides not matched to a gene: 12. Germline values: CDR1 SEHNR, CDR2 FQNEAQ (reference sequence). This CDR3 region has 15 residues. CDR3 residues: CASNHMDRGMDEQFF. As DNA, the CDR3 is TGTGCCAGCAACCATATGGACAGGGGAATGGATGAGCAGTTCTTC.

J is TRBJ1-5 and V is TRBV5-4; no definite D call. The V and J ends lost 4 bases and 5 bases respectively, with 16 bases between them. The CDR3 runs to 15 residues. Germline CDR1 SGHNT, CDR2 YYREEE (reference sequence). CDR3 sequence reads: CASSPDPDPYQPQHF. The DNA of the CDR3 is TGTGCCAGCAGCCCTGACCCCGACCCTTATCAGCCCCAGCATTTT.

The genes are TRBV4-1 and TRBJ1-4, with TRBD1 matching over 7 bases. The ends lost 0 bases at V and 2 bases at J; junction bases unmatched: 9. Germline V lookup: CDR1 MGHRA, CDR2 YSYEKL. There are 18 residues in the CDR3. The CDR3 sequence is CASSQEHRGGATNEKLFF. The CDR3 DNA sequence: TGCGCCAGCAGCCAAGAGCACAGGGGAGGAGCGACTAATGAAAAACTGTTTTTT.

The V gene is TRBV30, the J gene TRBJ1-5, with no clear D. The V gene lost 7 bases and the J gene lost 3 bases, with 13 bases spanning the gap. Germline V gives CDR1 GTSNPN, CDR2 SVGIG (reference sequence). The CDR3 runs 13 residues. CDR3 sequence reads: CAYSLAFNQPQHF. The CDR3 DNA sequence: TGTGCCTATTCGCTAGCCTTCAATCAGCCCCAGCATTTT. The whole variable domain, filled in from reference TRBV30 and TRBJ1-5, reads SQTIHQWPATLVQPVGSPLSLECTVEGTSNPNLYWYRQAAGRGLQLLFYSVGIGQISSEVPQNLSASRPQDRQFILSSKKLLLSDSGFYLCAYSLAFNQPQHFGDGTRLSIL.

This clone was observed a handful of times. V and J are TRBV11-2 and TRBJ2-3; D not certain. Germline V gene lookup returns CDR1 SGHAT and CDR2 FQNNGV. The V and J ends lost 0 bases and 2 bases respectively, with 15 bases between them. CDR3 length: 17 amino acids. CDR3: CASSLDGLAYYTDTQYF. DNA for the CDR3: TGTGCCAGCAGCTTAGACGGCCTCGCCTACTACACAGATACGCAGTATTTT.

This clone is judged medium-sized. The chain carries TRBV29-1 and TRBJ2-5; D is possibly TRBD1 (6 bases). This CDR3 is built from 13 residues. Germline V gene data show CDR1 as SQVTM and CDR2 as ANQGSEA. The V end lost 5 bases, the J end lost 5 bases, and 15 bases lay between the germline ends. CDR3 region: CSVLQGLAETQYF. The CDR3 nucleotides are TGCAGCGTTTTACAGGGTTTGGCGGAGACCCAGTACTTC.

The J gene is TRBJ2-7, the V gene TRBV10-3; 7 nucleotides agree with TRBD2. The CDR3 consists of 15 residues. V lost 0 bases and J lost 1; bases outside the gene matches: 3. Per germline, CDR1 ENHRY and CDR2 SYGVKD. CDR3 protein: CAISESGLLSYEQYF. The CDR3 DNA follows: TGTGCCATCAGTGAGTCGGGACTATTATCCTACGAGCAGTACTTC.

The V and J genes are TRBV6-6 and TRBJ2-5; 7 nucleotides match TRBD1. The CDR3 spans 14 residues. The germline CDR1 and CDR2 sequences are MNHNY and SVGAGI (reference sequence). Losses at the gene ends were 5 bases for V and 4 bases for J; bases not matched to a gene: 7. The CDR3 DNA reads TGTGCCAGCAGTGGGACAGCTTACTCAGAGACCCAGTACTTC. As protein: CASSGTAYSETQYF.

This chain links TRBV29-1 with TRBJ2-3; 7 nucleotides match TRBD1. This CDR3 contains 12 residues. The V and J ends lost 2 bases and 7 bases, in that order; junction bases with no gene match: 3. Per germline, CDR1 SQVTM and CDR2 ANQGSEA. The CDR3 sequence is CSVEQGVNTQYF. The CDR3 region has the DNA TGCAGCGTTGAACAGGGGGTAAATACGCAGTATTTT.

V usage is TRBV12-5 and J usage is TRBJ2-2, with a tentative D call TRBD1 (6 bases). This CDR3 spans 16 amino acids. Germline CDR1 reads LGHNT; CDR2 reads FRNRAP. Between the trimmed V and J ends, which lost 6 bases and 2 bases, there was a span of 16 bases. The CDR3 region is CASGPDDRPNTGELFF. The CDR3 bases are TGTGCTAGTGGGCCAGACGACAGGCCCAACACCGGGGAGCTGTTTTTT.

This clone was seen once. The V call is TRBV25-1, the J call TRBJ2-5; D unclear. There are 14 residues in the CDR3. Trimming cost V 5 bases and J 2 bases, with 12 bases left between them. Germline V gene data show CDR1 as MGHDK and CDR2 as SYGVNS. CDR3 nucleotide sequence: TGTGCCAGCAGTACCTGGGGTCCTCAAGAGACCCAGTACTTC. It yields the protein CASSTWGPQETQYF.